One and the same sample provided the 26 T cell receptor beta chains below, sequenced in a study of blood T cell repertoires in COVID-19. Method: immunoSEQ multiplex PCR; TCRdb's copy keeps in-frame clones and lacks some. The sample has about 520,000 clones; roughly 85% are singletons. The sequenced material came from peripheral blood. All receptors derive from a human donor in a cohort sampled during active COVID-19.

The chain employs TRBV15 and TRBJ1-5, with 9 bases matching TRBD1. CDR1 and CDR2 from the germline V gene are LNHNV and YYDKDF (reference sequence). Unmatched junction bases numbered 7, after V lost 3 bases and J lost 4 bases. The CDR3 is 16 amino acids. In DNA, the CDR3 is TGTGCCACCAGCAGTCATCCGGGACAGGGTAATCAGCCCCAGCATTTT. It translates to CATSSHPGQGNQPQHF.

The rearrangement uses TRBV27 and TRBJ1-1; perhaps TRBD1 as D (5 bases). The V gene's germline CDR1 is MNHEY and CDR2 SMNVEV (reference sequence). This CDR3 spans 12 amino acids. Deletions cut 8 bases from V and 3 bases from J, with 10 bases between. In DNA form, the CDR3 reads TGTGCCAGCCCGCGGGGCCACACTGAAGCTTTCTTT. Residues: CASPRGHTEAFF.

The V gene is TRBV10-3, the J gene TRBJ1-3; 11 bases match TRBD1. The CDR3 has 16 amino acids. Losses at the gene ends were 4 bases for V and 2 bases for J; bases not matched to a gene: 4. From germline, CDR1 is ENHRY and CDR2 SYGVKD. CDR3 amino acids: CAISGTGGGPGNTIYF. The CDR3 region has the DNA TGTGCCATCAGTGGGACAGGGGGCGGGCCTGGAAACACCATATATTTT.

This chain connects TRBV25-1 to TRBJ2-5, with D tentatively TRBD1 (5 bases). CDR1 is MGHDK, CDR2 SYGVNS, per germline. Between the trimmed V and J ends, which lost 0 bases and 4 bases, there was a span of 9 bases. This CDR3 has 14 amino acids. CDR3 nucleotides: TGTGCCAGCAGTGAATATCGAAGGGGAGAGACCCAGTACTTC. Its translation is CASSEYRRGETQYF.

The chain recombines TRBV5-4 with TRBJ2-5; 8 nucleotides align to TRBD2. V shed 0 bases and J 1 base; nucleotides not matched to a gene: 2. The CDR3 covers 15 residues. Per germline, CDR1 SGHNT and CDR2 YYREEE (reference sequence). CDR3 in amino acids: CASSLGLAGQETQYF. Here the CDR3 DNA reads TGTGCCAGCAGCTTGGGGCTAGCGGGCCAAGAGACCCAGTACTTC.

In DNA form, the CDR3 reads TGTGCCAGTAGGCCGACAGGACAGGAGTCGAACACTGAAGCTTTCTTT. Its translation is CASRPTGQESNTEAFF. V usage is TRBV19 and J usage is TRBJ1-1; 7 positions agree with TRBD1. Trimming removed 6 bases from V and 1 base from J; junction bases left unmatched: 11. The length of the CDR3 is 16 residues. Germline CDR1 and CDR2: LNHDA and SQIVND (reference sequence).

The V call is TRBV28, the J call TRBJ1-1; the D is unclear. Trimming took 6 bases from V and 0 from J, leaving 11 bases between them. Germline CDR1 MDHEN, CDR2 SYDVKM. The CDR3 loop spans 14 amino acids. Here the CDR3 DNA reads TGTGCCAGCAGCCATGGGCAGATGAACACTGAAGCTTTCTTT. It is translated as CASSHGQMNTEAFF.

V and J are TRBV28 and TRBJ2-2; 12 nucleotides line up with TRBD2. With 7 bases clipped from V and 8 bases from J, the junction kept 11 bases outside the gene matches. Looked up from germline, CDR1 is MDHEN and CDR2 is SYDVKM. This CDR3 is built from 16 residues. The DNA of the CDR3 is TGTGCCAGCACCATCCCCGGACTAGCGGGGAGGGGGGAGCTGTTTTTT. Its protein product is CASTIPGLAGRGELFF.

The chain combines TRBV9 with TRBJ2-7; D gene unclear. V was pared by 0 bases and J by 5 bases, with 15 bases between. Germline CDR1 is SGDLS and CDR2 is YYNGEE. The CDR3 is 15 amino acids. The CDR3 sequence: CASSVGGRTFNEQYF. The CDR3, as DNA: TGTGCCAGCAGCGTAGGCGGCCGTACCTTTAACGAGCAGTACTTC.

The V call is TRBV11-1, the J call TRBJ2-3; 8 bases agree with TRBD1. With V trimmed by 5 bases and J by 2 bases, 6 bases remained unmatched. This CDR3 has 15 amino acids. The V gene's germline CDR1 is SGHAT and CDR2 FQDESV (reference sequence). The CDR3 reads CASSLQQGVTDTQYF. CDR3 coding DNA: TGTGCCAGCAGCCTACAACAGGGGGTCACAGATACGCAGTATTTT.

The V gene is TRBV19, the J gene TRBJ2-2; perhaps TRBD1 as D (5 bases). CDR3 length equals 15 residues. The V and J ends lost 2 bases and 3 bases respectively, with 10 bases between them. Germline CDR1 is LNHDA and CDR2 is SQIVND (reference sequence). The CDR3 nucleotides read TGTGCCAGTAGTATAAGGGGCGGTTACACCGGGGAGCTGTTTTTT. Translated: CASSIRGGYTGELFF. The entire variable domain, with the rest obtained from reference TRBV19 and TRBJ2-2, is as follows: DGGITQSPKYLFRKEGQNVTLSCEQNLNHDAMYWYRQDPGQGLRLIYYSQIVNDFQKGDIAEGYSVSREKKESFPLTVTSAQKNPTAFYLCASSIRGGYTGELFFGEGSRLTVL.

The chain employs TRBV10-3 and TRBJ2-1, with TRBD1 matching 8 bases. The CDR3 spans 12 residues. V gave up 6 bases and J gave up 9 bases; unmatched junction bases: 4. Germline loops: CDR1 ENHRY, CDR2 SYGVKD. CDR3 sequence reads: CAIRDTGGEQFF. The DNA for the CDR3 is TGTGCCATCAGGGATACAGGGGGTGAGCAGTTCTTC.

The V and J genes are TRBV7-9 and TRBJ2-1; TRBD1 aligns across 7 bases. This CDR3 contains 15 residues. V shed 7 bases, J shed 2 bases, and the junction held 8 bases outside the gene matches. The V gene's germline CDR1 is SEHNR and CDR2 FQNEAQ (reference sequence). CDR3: CASIMAGQAYNEQFF. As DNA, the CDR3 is TGTGCCAGCATCATGGCTGGACAGGCCTACAATGAGCAGTTCTTC.

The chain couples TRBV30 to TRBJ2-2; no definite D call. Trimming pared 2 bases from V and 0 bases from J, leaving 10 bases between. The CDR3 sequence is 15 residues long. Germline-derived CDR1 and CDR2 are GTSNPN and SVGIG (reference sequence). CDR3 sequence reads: CAWSNHGANTGELFF. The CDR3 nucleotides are TGTGCCTGGAGTAATCACGGAGCGAACACCGGGGAGCTGTTTTTT.

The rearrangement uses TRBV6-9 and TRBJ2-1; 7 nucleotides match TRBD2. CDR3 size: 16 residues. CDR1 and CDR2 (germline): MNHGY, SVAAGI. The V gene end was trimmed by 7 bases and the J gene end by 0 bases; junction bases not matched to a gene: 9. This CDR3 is CASTPPVAGSYNEQFF. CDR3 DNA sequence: TGTGCCAGCACCCCCCCCGTAGCGGGCTCCTACAATGAGCAGTTCTTC.

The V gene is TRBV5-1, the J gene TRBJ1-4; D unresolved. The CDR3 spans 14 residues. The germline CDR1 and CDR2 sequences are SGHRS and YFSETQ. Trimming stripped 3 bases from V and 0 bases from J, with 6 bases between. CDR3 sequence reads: CASSSGSTNEKLFF. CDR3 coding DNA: TGCGCCAGCAGCTCAGGCTCAACTAATGAAAAACTGTTTTTT.

This CDR3 is CASSLNYEQYF. CDR3 nucleotides: TGTGCCAGCAGCCTCAACTACGAGCAGTACTTC. This chain uses TRBV7-8 with TRBJ2-7; no definite D call. Trimming pared 5 bases from V and 3 bases from J, leaving 5 bases between. The CDR3 sequence is 11 residues long. Looked up from germline, CDR1 is SGHVS and CDR2 is FQNEAQ.

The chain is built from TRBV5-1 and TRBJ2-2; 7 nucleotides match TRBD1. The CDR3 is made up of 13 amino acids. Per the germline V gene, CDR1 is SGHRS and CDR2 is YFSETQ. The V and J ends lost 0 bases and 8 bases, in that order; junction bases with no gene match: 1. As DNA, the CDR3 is TGCGCCAGCAGCTTGGACAGGGGAGGGGAGCTGTTTTTT. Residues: CASSLDRGGELFF.

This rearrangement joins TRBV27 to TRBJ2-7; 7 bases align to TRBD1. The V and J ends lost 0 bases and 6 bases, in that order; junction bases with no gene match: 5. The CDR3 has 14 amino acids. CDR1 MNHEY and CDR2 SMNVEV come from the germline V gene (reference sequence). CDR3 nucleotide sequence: TGTGCCAGCAGTTTATCCAATACAGGGGTCGAGCAGTACTTC. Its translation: CASSLSNTGVEQYF.

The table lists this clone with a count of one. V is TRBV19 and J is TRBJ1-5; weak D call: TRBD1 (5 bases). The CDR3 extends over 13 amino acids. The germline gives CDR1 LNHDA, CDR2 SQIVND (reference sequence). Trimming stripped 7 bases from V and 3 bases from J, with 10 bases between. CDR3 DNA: TGTGCCAGTATTGGGGGGATCAATCAGCCCCAGCATTTT. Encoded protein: CASIGGINQPQHF. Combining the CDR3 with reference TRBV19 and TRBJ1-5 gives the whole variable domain DGGITQSPKYLFRKEGQNVTLSCEQNLNHDAMYWYRQDPGQGLRLIYYSQIVNDFQKGDIAEGYSVSREKKESFPLTVTSAQKNPTAFYLCASIGGINQPQHFGDGTRLSIL.

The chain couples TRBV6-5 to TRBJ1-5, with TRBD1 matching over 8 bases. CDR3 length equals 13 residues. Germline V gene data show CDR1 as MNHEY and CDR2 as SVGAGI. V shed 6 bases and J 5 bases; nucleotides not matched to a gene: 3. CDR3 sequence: CASSVTGDQPQHF. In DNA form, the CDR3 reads TGTGCCAGCAGCGTGACAGGGGATCAGCCCCAGCATTTT.

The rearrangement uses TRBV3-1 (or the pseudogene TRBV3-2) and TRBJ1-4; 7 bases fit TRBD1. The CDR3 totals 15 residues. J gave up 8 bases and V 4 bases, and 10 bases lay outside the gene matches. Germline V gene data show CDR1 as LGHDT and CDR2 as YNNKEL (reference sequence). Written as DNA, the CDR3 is TGTGCCAGCAGCCGAGAAGGGGGCGGTTGGGAAAAACTGTTTTTT. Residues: CASSREGGGWEKLFF.

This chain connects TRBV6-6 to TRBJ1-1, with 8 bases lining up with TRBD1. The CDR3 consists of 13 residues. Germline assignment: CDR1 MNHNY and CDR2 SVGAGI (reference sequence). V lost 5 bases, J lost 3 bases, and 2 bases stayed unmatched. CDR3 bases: TGTGCCAGCAGTAAGGACAGGGACACTGAAGCTTTCTTT. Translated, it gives CASSKDRDTEAFF.

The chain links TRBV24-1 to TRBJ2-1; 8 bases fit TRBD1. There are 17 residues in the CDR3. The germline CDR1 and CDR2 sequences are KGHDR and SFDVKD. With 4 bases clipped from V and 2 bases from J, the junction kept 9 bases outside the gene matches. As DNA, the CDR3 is TGTGCCACCAGTGACACCACGGACAGGGCCCCCTACAATGAGCAGTTCTTC. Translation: CATSDTTDRAPYNEQFF.

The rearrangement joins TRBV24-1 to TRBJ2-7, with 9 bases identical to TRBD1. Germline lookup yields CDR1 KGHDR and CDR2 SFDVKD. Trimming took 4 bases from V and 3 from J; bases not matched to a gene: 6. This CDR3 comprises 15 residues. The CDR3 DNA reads TGTGCCACCAGTGACCCGGGACAGGGCCTCTACGAGCAGTACTTC. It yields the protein CATSDPGQGLYEQYF.

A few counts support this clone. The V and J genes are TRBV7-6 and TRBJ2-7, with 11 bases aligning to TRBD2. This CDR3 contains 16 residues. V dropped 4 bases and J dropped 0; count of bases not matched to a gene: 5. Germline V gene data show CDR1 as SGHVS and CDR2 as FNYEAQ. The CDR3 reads CASSSTSGSLSYEQYF. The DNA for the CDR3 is TGTGCCAGCAGCTCAACTAGCGGGAGTCTCTCCTACGAGCAGTACTTC.